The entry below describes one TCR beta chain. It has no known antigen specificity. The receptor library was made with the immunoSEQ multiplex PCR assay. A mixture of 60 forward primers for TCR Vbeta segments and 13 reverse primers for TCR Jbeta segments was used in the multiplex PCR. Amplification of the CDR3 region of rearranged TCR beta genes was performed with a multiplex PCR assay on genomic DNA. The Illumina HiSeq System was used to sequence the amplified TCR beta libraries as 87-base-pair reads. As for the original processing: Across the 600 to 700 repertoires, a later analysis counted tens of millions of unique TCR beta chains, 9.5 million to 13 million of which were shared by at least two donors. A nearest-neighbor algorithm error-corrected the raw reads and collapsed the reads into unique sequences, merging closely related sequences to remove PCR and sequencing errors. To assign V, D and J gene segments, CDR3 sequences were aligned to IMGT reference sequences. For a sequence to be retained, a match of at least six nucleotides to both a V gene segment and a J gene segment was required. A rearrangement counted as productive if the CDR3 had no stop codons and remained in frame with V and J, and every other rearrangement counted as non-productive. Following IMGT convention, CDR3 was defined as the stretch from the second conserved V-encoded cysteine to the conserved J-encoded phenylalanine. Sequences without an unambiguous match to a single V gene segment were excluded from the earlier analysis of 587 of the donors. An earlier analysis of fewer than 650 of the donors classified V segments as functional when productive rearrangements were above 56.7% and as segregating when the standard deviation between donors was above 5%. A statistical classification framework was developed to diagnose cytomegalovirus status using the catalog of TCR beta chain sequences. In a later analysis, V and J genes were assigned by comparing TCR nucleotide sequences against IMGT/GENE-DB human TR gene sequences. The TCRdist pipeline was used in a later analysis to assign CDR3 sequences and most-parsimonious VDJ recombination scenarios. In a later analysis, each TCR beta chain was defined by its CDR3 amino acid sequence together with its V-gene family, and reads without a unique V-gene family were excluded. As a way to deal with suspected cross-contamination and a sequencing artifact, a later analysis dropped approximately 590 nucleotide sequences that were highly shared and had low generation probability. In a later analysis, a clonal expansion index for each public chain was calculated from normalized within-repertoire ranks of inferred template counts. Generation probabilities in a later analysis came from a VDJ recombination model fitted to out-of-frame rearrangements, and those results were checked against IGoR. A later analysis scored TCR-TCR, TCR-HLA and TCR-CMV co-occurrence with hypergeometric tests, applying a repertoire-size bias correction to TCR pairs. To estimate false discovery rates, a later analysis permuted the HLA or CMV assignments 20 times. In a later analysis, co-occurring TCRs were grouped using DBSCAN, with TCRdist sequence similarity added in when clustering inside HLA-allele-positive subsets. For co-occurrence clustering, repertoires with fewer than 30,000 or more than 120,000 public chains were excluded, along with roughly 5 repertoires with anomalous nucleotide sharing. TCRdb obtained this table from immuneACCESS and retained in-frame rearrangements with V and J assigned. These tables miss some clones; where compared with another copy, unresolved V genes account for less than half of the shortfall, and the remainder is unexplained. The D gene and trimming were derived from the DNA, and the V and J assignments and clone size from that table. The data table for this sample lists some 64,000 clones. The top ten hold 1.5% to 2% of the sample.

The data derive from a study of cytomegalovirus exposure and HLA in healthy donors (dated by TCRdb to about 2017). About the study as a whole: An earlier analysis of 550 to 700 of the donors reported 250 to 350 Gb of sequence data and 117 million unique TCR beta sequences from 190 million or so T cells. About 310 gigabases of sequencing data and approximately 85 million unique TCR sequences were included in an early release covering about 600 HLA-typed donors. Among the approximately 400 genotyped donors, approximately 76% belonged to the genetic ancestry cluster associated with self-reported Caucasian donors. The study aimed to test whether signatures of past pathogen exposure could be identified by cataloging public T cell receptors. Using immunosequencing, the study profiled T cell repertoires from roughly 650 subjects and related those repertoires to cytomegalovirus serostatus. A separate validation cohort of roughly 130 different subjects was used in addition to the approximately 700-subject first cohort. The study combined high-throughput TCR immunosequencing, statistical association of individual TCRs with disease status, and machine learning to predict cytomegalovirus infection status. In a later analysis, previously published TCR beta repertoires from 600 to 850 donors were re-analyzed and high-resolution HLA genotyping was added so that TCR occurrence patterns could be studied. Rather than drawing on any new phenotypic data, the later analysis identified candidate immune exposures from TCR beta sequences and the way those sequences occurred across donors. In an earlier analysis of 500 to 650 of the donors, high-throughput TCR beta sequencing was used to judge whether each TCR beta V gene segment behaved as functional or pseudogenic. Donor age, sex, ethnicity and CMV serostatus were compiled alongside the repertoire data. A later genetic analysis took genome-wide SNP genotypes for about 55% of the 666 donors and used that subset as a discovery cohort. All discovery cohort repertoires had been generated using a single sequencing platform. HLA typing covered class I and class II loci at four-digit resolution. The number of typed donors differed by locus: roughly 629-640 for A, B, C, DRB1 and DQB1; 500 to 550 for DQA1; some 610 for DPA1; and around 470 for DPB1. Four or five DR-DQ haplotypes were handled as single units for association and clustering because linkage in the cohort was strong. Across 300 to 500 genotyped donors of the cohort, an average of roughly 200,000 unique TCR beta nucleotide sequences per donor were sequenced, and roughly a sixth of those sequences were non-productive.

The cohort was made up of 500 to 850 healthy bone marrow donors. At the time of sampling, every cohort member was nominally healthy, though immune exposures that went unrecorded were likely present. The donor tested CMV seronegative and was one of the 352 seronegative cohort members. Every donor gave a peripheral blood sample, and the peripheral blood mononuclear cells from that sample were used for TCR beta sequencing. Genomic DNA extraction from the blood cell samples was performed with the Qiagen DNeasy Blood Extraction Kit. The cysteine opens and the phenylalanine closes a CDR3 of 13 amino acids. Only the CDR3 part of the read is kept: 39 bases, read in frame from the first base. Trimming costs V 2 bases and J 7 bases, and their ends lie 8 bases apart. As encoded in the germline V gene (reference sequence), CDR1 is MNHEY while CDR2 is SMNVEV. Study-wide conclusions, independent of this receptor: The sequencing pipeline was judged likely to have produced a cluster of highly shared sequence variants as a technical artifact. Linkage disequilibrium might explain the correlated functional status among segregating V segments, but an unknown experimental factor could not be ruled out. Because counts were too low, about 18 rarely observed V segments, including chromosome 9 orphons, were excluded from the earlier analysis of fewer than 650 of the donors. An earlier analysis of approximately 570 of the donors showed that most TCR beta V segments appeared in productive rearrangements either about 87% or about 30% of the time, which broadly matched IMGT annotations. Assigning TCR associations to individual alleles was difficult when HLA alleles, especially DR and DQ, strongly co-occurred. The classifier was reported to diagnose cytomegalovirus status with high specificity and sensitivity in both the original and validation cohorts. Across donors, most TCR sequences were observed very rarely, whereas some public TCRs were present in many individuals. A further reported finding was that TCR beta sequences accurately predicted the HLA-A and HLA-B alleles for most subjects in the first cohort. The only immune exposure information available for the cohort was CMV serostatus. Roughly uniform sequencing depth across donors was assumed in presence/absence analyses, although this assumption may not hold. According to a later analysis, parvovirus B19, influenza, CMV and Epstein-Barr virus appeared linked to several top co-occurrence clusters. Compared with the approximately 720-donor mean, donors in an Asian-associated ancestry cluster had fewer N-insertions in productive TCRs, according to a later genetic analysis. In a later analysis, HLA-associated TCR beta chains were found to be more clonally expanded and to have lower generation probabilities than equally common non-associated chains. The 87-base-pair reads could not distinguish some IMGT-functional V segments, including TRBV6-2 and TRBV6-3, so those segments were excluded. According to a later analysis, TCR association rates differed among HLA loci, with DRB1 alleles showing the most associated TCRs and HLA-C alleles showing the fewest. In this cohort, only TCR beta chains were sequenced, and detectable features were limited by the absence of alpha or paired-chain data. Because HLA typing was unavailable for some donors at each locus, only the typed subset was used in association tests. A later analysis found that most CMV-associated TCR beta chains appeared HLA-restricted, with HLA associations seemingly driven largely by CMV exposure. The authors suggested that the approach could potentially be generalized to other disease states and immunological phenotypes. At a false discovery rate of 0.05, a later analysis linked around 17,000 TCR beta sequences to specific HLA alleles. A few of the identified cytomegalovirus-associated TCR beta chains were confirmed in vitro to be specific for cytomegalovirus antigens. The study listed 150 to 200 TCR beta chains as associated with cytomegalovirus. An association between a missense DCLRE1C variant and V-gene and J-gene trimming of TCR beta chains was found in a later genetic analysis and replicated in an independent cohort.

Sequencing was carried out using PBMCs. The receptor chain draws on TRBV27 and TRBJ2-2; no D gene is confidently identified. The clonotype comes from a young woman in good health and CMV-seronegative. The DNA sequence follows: TGTGCCAGCAGTTTACTTGGCAGCGGGGAGCTGTTTTTT. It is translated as CASSLLGSGELFF.